This is a list of T cell receptor beta chains from one sample in a study of blood T cell repertoires in COVID-19. Assay: immunoSEQ multiplex PCR; the TCRdb copy retains only in-frame clones and omits some. The sample includes 68,000 or so clones, around nine tenths seen only once; the top ten take about 2.9%. Sequences were obtained from peripheral blood. These receptors all come from a man between 65 and 85 years old with active or convalescent COVID-19. CDR3s include the opening cysteine and the closing phenylalanine or tryptophan. Fields, in order: clone size, D gene, J gene, V gene, CDR3 DNA, CDR3 protein. D genes are given only for firm matches. A row's size may be missing; if present it is once, few, many or a size class.

once | . | TRBJ1-2 | TRBV2 | TGTGCCAGCAGTGTGACTGACTATGGCTACACCTTC | CASSVTDYGYTF
. | TRBD1 | TRBJ2-5 | TRBV5-4 | TGTGCCAGCAGCTTAGGACAGGGTGTAGAGACCCAGTACTTC | CASSLGQGVETQYF
. | . | TRBJ1-5 | TRBV2 | TGTGCCAGCAGTGAACAGGGATTTGGTCAGGTCAATCAGCCCCAGCATTTT | CASSEQGFGQVNQPQHF
few | TRBD2 | TRBJ2-2 | TRBV5-1 | TGCGCCAGCAGCTTAGGACTAGCGGCCGGGGAGCTGTTTTTT | CASSLGLAAGELFF
. | . | TRBJ1-4 | TRBV30 | TGTGCCTGGAGTGTAAGGGGAGGGCACCGAAAGGAAAAACTGTTTTTT | CAWSVRGGHRKEKLFF
. | TRBD2 | TRBJ2-1 | TRBV19 | TGTGCCAGTAAGACTAGCGGGAGGGGGCCAGGTGAGCAGTTCTTC | CASKTSGRGPGEQFF
. | . | TRBJ1-5 | TRBV7-2 | TGTGCCAGCAGCCAGGATAGAAATCAGCCCCAGCATTTT | CASSQDRNQPQHF
. | TRBD1 | TRBJ1-5 | TRBV30 | TGTGCCTGGAGTAGAGACAGGGAAAGTCAGCCCCAGCATTTT | CAWSRDRESQPQHF
. | . | TRBJ1-1 | TRBV5-3 | TGTGCCAGAAGCTTGGTGGCCCCCAACACTGAAGCTTTCTTT | CARSLVAPNTEAFF
. | . | TRBJ1-5 | TRBV19 | TGTGCCAGTACCCCGCCGGGTCGGGGGACCAATCAGCCCCAGCATTTT | CASTPPGRGTNQPQHF
. | TRBD2 | TRBJ2-3 | TRBV5-1 | TGCGCCAGCAGCTTGGGCGGGGGGGCGACAGATACGCAGTATTTT | CASSLGGGATDTQYF
medium-sized | . | TRBJ2-1 | TRBV11-2 | TGTGCCAGCAGCTTAGAAGCGAACCCTTACAATGAGCAGTTCTTC | CASSLEANPYNEQFF
. | . | TRBJ2-7 | TRBV7-2 | TGTGCCAGCAGCTTAGTTAGCGCTGAGCCCTACGAGCAGTACTTC | CASSLVSAEPYEQYF
. | . | TRBJ2-5 | TRBV5-3 | TGTGCCAGAAGCCGAGGGCGGGAGACCCAGTACTTC | CARSRGRETQYF
. | . | TRBJ2-5 | TRBV15 | TGTGCCACCAGCAGAGACCGGCGGGATCTGGGGGAGACCCAGTACTTC | CATSRDRRDLGETQYF
. | TRBD2 | TRBJ2-7 | TRBV11-1 | TGTGCCAGCAGCCTCGGGGGGGCCTCCTACGAGCAGTACTTC | CASSLGGASYEQYF
few | TRBD2 | TRBJ2-7 | TRBV5-1 | TGCGCCAGCAGCCGGGAACCGGGGGGTGGTTACGAGCAGTACTTC | CASSREPGGGYEQYF
. | TRBD2 | TRBJ2-2 | TRBV11-3 | TGTGCCAGCAGCTTGAGCAGAGGACTAGCGGGAGCCGGGGAGCTGTTTTTT | CASSLSRGLAGAGELFF
. | TRBD1 | TRBJ2-7 | TRBV5-4 | TGTGCCAGCAGCCCCCCCCCGGGACAGGGGGCGGGGGAGCAGTACTTC | CASSPPPGQGAGEQYF
. | . | TRBJ2-7 | TRBV6-6 | TGTGCCAGCAGTTACCCCCAGGGGGAGGCCGGGGCGTACTTC | CASSYPQGEAGAYF
. | . | TRBJ1-2 | TRBV7-8 | TGTGCCAGCAGCTGGGACTCCAACAACTATGGCTACACCTTC | CASSWDSNNYGYTF
. | TRBD1 | TRBJ1-2 | TRBV6-1 | TGTGCCAGCAGTGAACAGGGGGTGGCTAACTATGGCTACACCTTC | CASSEQGVANYGYTF
. | . | TRBJ1-1 | TRBV19 | TGTGCCAGTAGTATTTCCAGGGACACTGAAGCTTTCTTT | CASSISRDTEAFF
. | . | TRBJ1-2 | TRBV6-1 | TGTGCCAGCATCCACGGAGACAGAAGAAACGGCTACACCTTC | CASIHGDRRNGYTF
. | TRBD1 | TRBJ2-7 | TRBV5-1 | TGCGCCAGCAGCTCTGGGGGGACAGGGGCTTCTATCTACTTC | CASSSGGTGASIYF
. | . | TRBJ2-7 | TRBV5-4 | TGTGCCAGCAGCCCTACTCGAGGGCAGGGAGGCGACGAGCAGTACTTC | CASSPTRGQGGDEQYF
. | . | TRBJ2-2 | TRBV18 | TGTGCCAGCTCACCCCAAGATGACAGCACCGGGGAGCTGTTTTTT | CASSPQDDSTGELFF
. | . | TRBJ1-5 | TRBV27 | TGTGCCAGCAGTTCCCTGATGGGCGCGGGCACACTGCCCCAGCATTTT | CASSSLMGAGTLPQHF
. | . | TRBJ2-7 | TRBV7-6 | TGTGCCAGCAAGGCAGGGCCGAGCTCCTACGAGCAGTACTTC | CASKAGPSSYEQYF
. | . | TRBJ2-1 | TRBV10-3 | TGTGCCATCAGTGACGGCGGGACCTACAATGAGCAGTTCTTC | CAISDGGTYNEQFF
. | TRBD2 | TRBJ2-7 | TRBV2 | TGTGCCAGCTCCAGCGGGACCCCCTACGAGCAGTACTTC | CASSSGTPYEQYF
. | TRBD1 | TRBJ2-1 | TRBV28 | TGTGCCAGCACTGCGGACAGGGGGCAGGGGGATGAGCAGTTCTTC | CASTADRGQGDEQFF
. | . | TRBJ1-2 | TRBV28 | TGTGCCAGCTTAGGCAGGGGCACCGCCGGGCACTATGGCTACACCTTC | CASLGRGTAGHYGYTF
. | . | TRBJ1-2 | TRBV6-5 | TGTGCCACCGGACAGAAACCCTATGGCTACACCTTC | CATGQKPYGYTF
once | . | TRBJ1-1 | TRBV6-5 | TGTGCCAGCAGCAGGGTCTCTGAAGCTTTCTTT | CASSRVSEAFF
. | . | TRBJ2-5 | TRBV11-2 | TGTGCCAGCAGCTCCAACCCGGGAGCAGAGACCCAGTACTTC | CASSSNPGAETQYF
. | . | TRBJ1-4 | TRBV4-1 | TGCGCCAGCAGCCAAGGAGTGAATGAAAAACTGTTTTTT | CASSQGVNEKLFF
few | TRBD2 | TRBJ2-1 | TRBV30 | TGTGCCTGGAATGTCGGGGGGAATGAGCAGTTCTTC | CAWNVGGNEQFF
. | . | TRBJ2-2 | TRBV28 | TGTGCCAGCAGTTCCCGGACCGGGGAGCTGTTTTTT | CASSSRTGELFF
. | . | TRBJ2-1 | TRBV7-2 | TGTGCCAGCAGCTTAGACCCGGGGTCCTACAATGAGCAGTTCTTC | CASSLDPGSYNEQFF
. | TRBD2 | TRBJ2-7 | TRBV5-1 | TGCGCCAGCAGAACGACATACTGGGAGGGCGAGCAGTACTTC | CASRTTYWEGEQYF
once | . | TRBJ1-1 | TRBV19 | TGTGCCAGTAGTATAGAAGGAGACAGGTCTGAAGCTTTCTTT | CASSIEGDRSEAFF
. | TRBD2 | TRBJ2-7 | TRBV11-2 | TGTGCCAGCAGTAGAGGGACTACCTCCTCCTACGAGCAGTACTTC | CASSRGTTSSYEQYF
. | TRBD1 | TRBJ2-5 | TRBV5-4 | TGTGCCAGCAGCTCCCACCAACAGGGGGCAGGGGAGACCCAGTACTTC | CASSSHQQGAGETQYF
. | . | TRBJ1-2 | TRBV7-9 | TGTGCCAGCAGCTTAGCAGGGGCCCAGTCGGGCTACACCTTC | CASSLAGAQSGYTF
. | TRBD2 | TRBJ2-1 | TRBV5-1 | TGCGCCAGCAGCCCCCTAGCGGGGGATGACAATGAGCAGTTCTTC | CASSPLAGDDNEQFF